Listed below are T cell receptor beta chains from one sample, sequenced in a study of early T cells in non-severe SARS-CoV-2 infection. In TCRdb, the 5' RACE reads were re-called with MiXCR into one record per CDR3 protein. The top ten clones hold about 1.5% of a sample with some 57,000 distinct CDR3 sequences, 11% of them seen once. The sample comprised whole blood. These receptors were obtained from an adult who was a healthcare worker with PCR-confirmed SARS-CoV-2 infection or an uninfected control (not recorded which). The CDR3 runs from the conserved cysteine through the conserved F or W. Each record gives: D gene, J gene, V gene, clone size, CDR3 DNA, CDR3 protein. D genes are given only for firm matches. Only part of the rows carry a size: once, few, many, or a class if the clone is expanded.

d_gene: -; j_gene: TRBJ2-1; v_gene: TRBV10-2; abundance: -; CDR3nt: TGCGCCAGCTCCTTTGGCAGTTTGAATGAGCAGTTCTTC; CDR3aa: CASSFGSLNEQFF
d_gene: TRBD2; j_gene: TRBJ2-2; v_gene: TRBV29-1; abundance: many; CDR3nt: TGCAGCGTTGATCGGGGGGTCACCGGGGAGCTGTTTTTT; CDR3aa: CSVDRGVTGELFF
d_gene: -; j_gene: TRBJ2-1; v_gene: TRBV24-1; abundance: -; CDR3nt: TGTGCCACCAGTGATGCAGGGCAGAGCTCCTACAATGAGCAGTTCTTC; CDR3aa: CATSDAGQSSYNEQFF
d_gene: TRBD1; j_gene: TRBJ2-3; v_gene: TRBV7-2; abundance: -; CDR3nt: TGTGCCAGCAGCCAAGACAGGGGGTTAGATACGCAGTATTTT; CDR3aa: CASSQDRGLDTQYF
d_gene: -; j_gene: TRBJ2-7; v_gene: TRBV5-4; abundance: many; CDR3nt: TGTGCCAGCAGCTTCTCAGGGAGTCCCTACGAGCAGTACTTC; CDR3aa: CASSFSGSPYEQYF
d_gene: -; j_gene: TRBJ1-1; v_gene: TRBV19; abundance: -; CDR3nt: TGTGCCAGTAGATTTCTGAACACTGAAGCTTTCTTT; CDR3aa: CASRFLNTEAFF
d_gene: -; j_gene: TRBJ1-1; v_gene: TRBV5-1; abundance: many; CDR3nt: TGCGCCAGCACCGACGGACAGCCCAACACTGAAGCTTTCTTT; CDR3aa: CASTDGQPNTEAFF
d_gene: -; j_gene: TRBJ2-1; v_gene: TRBV3-1; abundance: -; CDR3nt: TGTGCCAGCAGCCAAGAGGGAGCGACGAGCTCCTACAATGAGCAGTTCTTC; CDR3aa: CASSQEGATSSYNEQFF
d_gene: -; j_gene: TRBJ2-6; v_gene: TRBV6-4; abundance: few; CDR3nt: TGTGCCAGCCGGTCGTTTGCTGGGGCCAACGTCCTGACTTTC; CDR3aa: CASRSFAGANVLTF
d_gene: -; j_gene: TRBJ2-3; v_gene: TRBV7-9; abundance: many; CDR3nt: TGTGCCAGCAGCTTTCTTCTAATCACAGATACGCAGTATTTT; CDR3aa: CASSFLLITDTQYF
d_gene: -; j_gene: TRBJ2-7; v_gene: TRBV11-2; abundance: few; CDR3nt: TGTGCCAGCAGCTTCCTGGGACGGTACTACGAGCAGTACTTC; CDR3aa: CASSFLGRYYEQYF
d_gene: -; j_gene: TRBJ2-7; v_gene: TRBV5-6; abundance: few; CDR3nt: TGTGCCAGCAGCCATCCTTACCAGGGGTCCTACGAGCAGTACTTC; CDR3aa: CASSHPYQGSYEQYF
d_gene: -; j_gene: TRBJ2-7; v_gene: TRBV21-1; abundance: many; CDR3nt: TGTGCCAGCAGCCCGGTGGAACTAGCCTACGAGCAGTACTTC; CDR3aa: CASSPVELAYEQYF
d_gene: -; j_gene: TRBJ2-3; v_gene: TRBV6-2/TRBV6-3; abundance: many; CDR3nt: TGTGCCAGCAGTTACTCAACAGGGAACACAGATACGCAGTATTTT; CDR3aa: CASSYSTGNTDTQYF
d_gene: TRBD1; j_gene: TRBJ1-1; v_gene: TRBV2; abundance: few; CDR3nt: TGTGCCAGCAGTGGGTATACAGGGGCGAACACTGAAGCTTTCTTT; CDR3aa: CASSGYTGANTEAFF
d_gene: -; j_gene: TRBJ1-1; v_gene: TRBV11-2; abundance: -; CDR3nt: TGTGCCAGCAGCTTAGTTAGGGGGAACACTGAAGCTTTCTTT; CDR3aa: CASSLVRGNTEAFF